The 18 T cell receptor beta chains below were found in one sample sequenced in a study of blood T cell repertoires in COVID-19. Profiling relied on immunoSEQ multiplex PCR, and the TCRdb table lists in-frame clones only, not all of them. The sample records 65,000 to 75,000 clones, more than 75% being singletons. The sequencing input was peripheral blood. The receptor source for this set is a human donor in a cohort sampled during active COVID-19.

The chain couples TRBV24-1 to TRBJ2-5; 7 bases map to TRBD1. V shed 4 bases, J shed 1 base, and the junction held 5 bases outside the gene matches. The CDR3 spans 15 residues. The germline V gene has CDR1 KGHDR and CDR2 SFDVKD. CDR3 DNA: TGTGCCACCAGTGACCCGGGACAGAGCCAAGAGACCCAGTACTTC. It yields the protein CATSDPGQSQETQYF.

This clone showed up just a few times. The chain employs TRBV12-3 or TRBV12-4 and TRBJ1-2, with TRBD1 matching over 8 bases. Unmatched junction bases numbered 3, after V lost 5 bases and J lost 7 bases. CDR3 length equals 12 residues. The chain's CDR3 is CASSRTGFGYTF. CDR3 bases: TGTGCCAGCAGTAGGACAGGGTTTGGCTACACCTTC.

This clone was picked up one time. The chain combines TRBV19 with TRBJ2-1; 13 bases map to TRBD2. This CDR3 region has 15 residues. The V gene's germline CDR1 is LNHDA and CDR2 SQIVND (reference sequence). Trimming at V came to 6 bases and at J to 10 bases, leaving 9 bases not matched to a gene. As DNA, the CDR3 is TGTGCCAGTAGCACAACCGGGACTAGCGGGACCGAGCAGTTCTTC. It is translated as CASSTTGTSGTEQFF.

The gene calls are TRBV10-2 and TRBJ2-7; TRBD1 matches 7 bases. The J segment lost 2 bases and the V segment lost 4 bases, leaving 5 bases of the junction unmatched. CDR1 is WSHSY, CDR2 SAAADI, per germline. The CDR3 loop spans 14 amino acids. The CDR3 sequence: CASSVGGQAYEQYF. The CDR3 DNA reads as TGCGCCAGCAGTGTGGGTGGACAGGCCTACGAGCAGTACTTC.

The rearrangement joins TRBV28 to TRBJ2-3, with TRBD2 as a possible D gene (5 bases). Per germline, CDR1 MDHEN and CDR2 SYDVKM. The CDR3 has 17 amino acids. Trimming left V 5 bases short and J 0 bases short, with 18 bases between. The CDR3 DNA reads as TGTGCCAGCAGTGTTATCCCCGGGATACCTAGCACAGATACGCAGTATTTT. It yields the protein CASSVIPGIPSTDTQYF.

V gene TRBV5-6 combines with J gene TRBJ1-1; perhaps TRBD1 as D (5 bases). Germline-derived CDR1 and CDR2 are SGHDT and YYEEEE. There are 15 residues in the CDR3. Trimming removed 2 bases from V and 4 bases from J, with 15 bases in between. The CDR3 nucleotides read TGTGCCAGCAGCTTTCTTGGGCAGGGCGGCACTGAAGCTTTCTTT. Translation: CASSFLGQGGTEAFF.

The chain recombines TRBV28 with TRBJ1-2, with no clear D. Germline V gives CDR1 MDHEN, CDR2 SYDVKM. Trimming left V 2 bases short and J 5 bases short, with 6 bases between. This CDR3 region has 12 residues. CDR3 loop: CASSLTDYGYTF. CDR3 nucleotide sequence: TGTGCCAGCAGTTTAACTGATTATGGCTACACCTTC.

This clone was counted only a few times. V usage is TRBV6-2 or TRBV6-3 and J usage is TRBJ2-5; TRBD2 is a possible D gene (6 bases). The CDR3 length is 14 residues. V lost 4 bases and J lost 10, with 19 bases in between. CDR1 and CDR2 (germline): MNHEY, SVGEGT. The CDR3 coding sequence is TGTGCCAGCAGTTTACGGGAGAGGGGTGATAACCAGTACTTC. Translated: CASSLRERGDNQYF.

The CDR3 nucleotides read TGTGCCAGCAGCTTAATGGCCGGCAGGGCCGGCTACACCTTC. This sequence encodes CASSLMAGRAGYTF. The rearrangement links TRBV7-9 to TRBJ1-2; possibly TRBD1 for D (5 bases). This CDR3 spans 14 amino acids. V lost 2 bases to trimming and J lost 8 bases, with 15 bases between them. Germline V lookup: CDR1 SEHNR, CDR2 FQNEAQ (reference sequence).

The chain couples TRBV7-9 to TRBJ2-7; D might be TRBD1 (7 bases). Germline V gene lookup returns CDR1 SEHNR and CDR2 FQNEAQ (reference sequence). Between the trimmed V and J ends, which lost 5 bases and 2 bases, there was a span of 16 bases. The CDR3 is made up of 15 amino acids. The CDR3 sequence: CASSTPRGAPYEQYF. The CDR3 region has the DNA TGTGCCAGCAGCACCCCCAGGGGGGCCCCCTACGAGCAGTACTTC.

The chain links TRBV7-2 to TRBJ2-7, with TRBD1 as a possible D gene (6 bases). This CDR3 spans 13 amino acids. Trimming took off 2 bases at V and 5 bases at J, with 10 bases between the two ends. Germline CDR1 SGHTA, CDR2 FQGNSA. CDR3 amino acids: CASSLYRENEQYF. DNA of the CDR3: TGTGCCAGCAGCTTATACAGGGAAAACGAGCAGTACTTC.

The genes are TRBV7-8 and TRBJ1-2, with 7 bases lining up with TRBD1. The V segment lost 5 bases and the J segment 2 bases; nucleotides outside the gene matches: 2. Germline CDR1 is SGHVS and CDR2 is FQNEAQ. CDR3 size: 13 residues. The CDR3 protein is CASSRQGNYGYTF. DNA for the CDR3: TGTGCCAGCAGCCGACAGGGAAACTATGGCTACACCTTC.

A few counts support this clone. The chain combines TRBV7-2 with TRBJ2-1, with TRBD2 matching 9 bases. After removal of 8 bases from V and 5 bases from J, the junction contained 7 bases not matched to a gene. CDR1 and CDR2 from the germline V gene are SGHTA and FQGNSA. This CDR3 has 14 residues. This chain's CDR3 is CASSPAGGNNEQFF. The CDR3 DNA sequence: TGTGCCAGCTCCCCGGCGGGGGGGAACAATGAGCAGTTCTTC.

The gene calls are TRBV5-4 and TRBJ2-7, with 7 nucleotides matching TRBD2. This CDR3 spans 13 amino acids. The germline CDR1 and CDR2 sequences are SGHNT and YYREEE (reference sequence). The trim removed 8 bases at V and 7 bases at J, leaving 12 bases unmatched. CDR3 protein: CASQFGAGYEQYF. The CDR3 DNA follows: TGTGCCAGTCAATTCGGAGCGGGATATGAGCAGTACTTC.

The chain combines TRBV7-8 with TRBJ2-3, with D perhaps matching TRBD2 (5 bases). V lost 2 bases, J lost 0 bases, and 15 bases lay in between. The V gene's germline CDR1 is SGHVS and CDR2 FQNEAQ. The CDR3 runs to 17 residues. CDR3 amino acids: CASSLLDWSTSTDTQYF. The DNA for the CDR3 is TGTGCCAGCAGCTTACTGGACTGGAGTACTAGCACAGATACGCAGTATTTT. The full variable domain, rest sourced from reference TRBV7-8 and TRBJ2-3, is GAGVSQSPRYKVAKRGQDVALRCDPISGHVSLFWYQQALGQGPEFLTYFQNEAQLDKSGLPSDRFFAERPEGSVSTLKIQRTQQEDSAVYLCASSLLDWSTSTDTQYFGPGTRLTVL.

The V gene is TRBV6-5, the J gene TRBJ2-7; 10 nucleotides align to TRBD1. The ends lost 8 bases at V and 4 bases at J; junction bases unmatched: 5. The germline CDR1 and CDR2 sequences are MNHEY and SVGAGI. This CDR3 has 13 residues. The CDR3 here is CASRRQGAYEQYF. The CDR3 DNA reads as TGTGCCAGCCGTCGACAGGGGGCTTACGAGCAGTACTTC.

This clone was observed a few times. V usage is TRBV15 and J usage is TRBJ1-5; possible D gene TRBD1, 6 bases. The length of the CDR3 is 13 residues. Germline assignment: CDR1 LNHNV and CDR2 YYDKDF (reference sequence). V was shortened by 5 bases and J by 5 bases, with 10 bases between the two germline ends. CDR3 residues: CATSVQGYQPQHF. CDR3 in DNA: TGTGCCACCAGCGTACAGGGCTATCAGCCCCAGCATTTT.

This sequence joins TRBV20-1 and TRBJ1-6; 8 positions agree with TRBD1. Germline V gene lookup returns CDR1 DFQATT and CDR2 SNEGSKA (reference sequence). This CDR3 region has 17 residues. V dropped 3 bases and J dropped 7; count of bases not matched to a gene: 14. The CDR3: CSASPATQQGGNSPLHF. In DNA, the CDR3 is TGCAGTGCTAGTCCCGCGACCCAACAGGGGGGAAATTCACCCCTCCACTTT.